A single sample is the source of the 21 T cell receptor beta chains below, sequenced in a study of shared T cell receptors in the human thymus. Data came from immunoSEQ multiplex PCR; TCRdb stores just in-frame clones and leaves some out. The table includes hundreds of thousands of clones, around three quarters detected once. The sample also formed part of further work on human thymus T cells.

Specimen: thymocytes. These receptors all come from a boy in the first two years of life with a congenital heart defect.

The CDR3 coding sequence is TGTGCCAGCAGCGTAGATCAGGGGGCGCTGGACACTGAAGCTTTCTTT. Its translation: CASSVDQGALDTEAFF. This chain uses TRBV9 with TRBJ1-1; 8 bases match TRBD1. Per germline, CDR1 SGDLS and CDR2 YYNGEE. The CDR3 consists of 16 residues. With V trimmed by 0 bases and J by 3 bases, 7 bases remained unmatched.

This clone is a singleton in its sample. V usage is TRBV27 and J usage is TRBJ2-4; a possible D gene is TRBD2 (5 bases). Germline-derived CDR1 and CDR2 are MNHEY and SMNVEV (reference sequence). The CDR3 has 13 residues. Trimming removed 3 bases at V and 11 bases at J, with 14 bases between. The CDR3 region has the DNA TGTGCCAGCAGTTTCAGGCAGAAGGGAGTTCAGTACTTC. Residues: CASSFRQKGVQYF.

The CDR3 loop reads CASSLTRRTSGIEQFF. CDR3 in DNA: TGTGCCAGCAGCTTAACCCGGCGGACTAGCGGGATTGAGCAGTTCTTC. J is TRBJ2-1 and V is TRBV7-3, with 12 bases that match TRBD2. The ends lost 0 bases at V and 9 bases at J; junction bases unmatched: 6. This CDR3 is 16 amino acids long. CDR1 SGHTA and CDR2 FQGTGA come from the germline V gene.

The chain carries TRBV4-3 and TRBJ2-7, with 7 bases that match TRBD1. The length of the CDR3 is 16 residues. Trimming took 1 base from V and 2 from J; bases not matched to a gene: 8. Germline CDR1 is LGHNA and CDR2 is YSLEER. The CDR3 DNA follows: TGCGCCAGCAGCCAAGGACAGGGAAGACCCCCCTACGAGCAGTACTTC. As protein: CASSQGQGRPPYEQYF.

The rearrangement uses TRBV27 and TRBJ2-2; 13 positions match TRBD2. Trimming took 2 bases from V and 1 from J; bases not matched to a gene: 1. Germline lookup yields CDR1 MNHEY and CDR2 SMNVEV (reference sequence). This CDR3 has 17 residues. The chain's CDR3 is CASSLGTSGKNTGELFF. In DNA form, the CDR3 reads TGTGCCAGCAGTTTAGGGACTAGCGGGAAGAACACCGGGGAGCTGTTTTTT.

The chain recombines TRBV5-4 with TRBJ2-2; 7 bases fit TRBD1. The CDR3 is 16 residues long. Germline V gene lookup returns CDR1 SGHNT and CDR2 YYREEE (reference sequence). Trimming removed 1 base from V and 4 bases from J; junction bases left unmatched: 7. CDR3 sequence (DNA): TGTGCCAGCAGCTTGATGGGACAGAGATCCACCGGGGAGCTGTTTTTT. Protein: CASSLMGQRSTGELFF.

V and J are TRBV11-1 and TRBJ2-3; 8 bases are shared with TRBD1. The germline V gene encodes CDR1 SGHAT and CDR2 FQDESV (reference sequence). This CDR3 has 16 residues. The trim removed 0 bases at V and 3 bases at J, leaving 5 bases unmatched. The DNA of the CDR3 is TGTGCCAGCAGCTTAGCCGACAGGGGAATAACAGATACGCAGTATTTT. This encodes CASSLADRGITDTQYF.

V is TRBV10-1 and J is TRBJ2-7; 7 bases are a match to TRBD1. This CDR3 is 15 amino acids long. The V segment lost 2 bases and the J segment 5 bases; nucleotides outside the gene matches: 9. The germline V gene has CDR1 WNHNN and CDR2 SYGVQD (reference sequence). The CDR3 nucleotides read TGCGCCAGCAGTGAGGTCGGGAAGGGGGCCCACGAGCAGTACTTC. This translates into CASSEVGKGAHEQYF.

The chain couples TRBV28 to TRBJ2-2; D unresolved. V lost 2 bases, J lost 9 bases, and 10 bases lay in between. There are 13 residues in the CDR3. The germline V gene has CDR1 MDHEN and CDR2 SYDVKM. DNA for the CDR3: TGTGCCAGCAGTTTAAAGACTGTCAGGGAGCTGTTTTTT. Its translation is CASSLKTVRELFF.

This rearrangement joins TRBV4-2 to TRBJ2-7; 7 bases map to TRBD1. V trimming: 4 bases; J trimming: 0 bases; junction bases outside the gene matches: 9. The CDR3 is 16 residues long. In germline, CDR1 is LGHNA, CDR2 YNFKEQ. The CDR3 loop is CASSRNLQGTSYEQYF. CDR3 nucleotides: TGTGCCAGCAGCCGGAACCTACAGGGGACCTCCTACGAGCAGTACTTC.

The genes are TRBV30 and TRBJ2-7; 9 bases agree with TRBD1. The germline V gene encodes CDR1 GTSNPN and CDR2 SVGIG (reference sequence). This CDR3 comprises 13 residues. The CDR3: CAYAGTGTYEQYF. Written as DNA, the CDR3 is TGTGCTTACGCCGGGACAGGGACCTACGAGCAGTACTTC. The full variable domain, completed using reference TRBV30 and TRBJ2-7, is SQTIHQWPATLVQPVGSPLSLECTVEGTSNPNLYWYRQAAGRGLQLLFYSVGIGQISSEVPQNLSASRPQDRQFILSSKKLLLSDSGFYLCAYAGTGTYEQYFGPGTRLTVT.

CDR3 nucleotide sequence: TGTGCCAGCAATAGGACTAGCCCTCTCACAGATACGCAGTATTTT. Amino acids: CASNRTSPLTDTQYF. The chain links TRBV13 to TRBJ2-3, with TRBD2 identical over 8 bases. With 7 bases clipped from V and 2 bases from J, the junction kept 8 bases outside the gene matches. The germline gives CDR1 PRHDT, CDR2 FYEKMQ (reference sequence). The CDR3 contains 15 residues.

This chain links TRBV28 with TRBJ2-7, with TRBD1 matching 8 bases. Germline lookup yields CDR1 MDHEN and CDR2 SYDVKM. The CDR3 spans 15 residues. After removal of 3 bases from V and 5 bases from J, the junction contained 9 bases not matched to a gene. The CDR3 bases are TGTGCCAGCAGTTTGCGTGGACAGGGCGAGGACGAGCAGTACTTC. As protein: CASSLRGQGEDEQYF.

This sequence joins TRBV18 and TRBJ2-7; the D gene is possibly TRBD1 (6 bases). Trimming cost V 0 bases and J 3 bases, with 18 bases left between them. The CDR3 sequence is 17 residues long. Germline values: CDR1 KGHSH, CDR2 LQKENI. CDR3 protein: CASSPPPKDSPYYEQYF. The CDR3 DNA is TGTGCCAGCTCACCACCCCCCAAGGACAGCCCCTACTACGAGCAGTACTTC. Variable domain in full (rest from reference TRBV18 and TRBJ2-7): NAGVMQNPRHLVRRRGQEARLRCSPMKGHSHVYWYRQLPEEGLKFMVYLQKENIIDESGMPKERFSAEFPKEGPSILRIQQVVRGDSAAYFCASSPPPKDSPYYEQYFGPGTRLTVT.

The genes are TRBV29-1 and TRBJ2-5, with 7 bases fitting TRBD1. Germline lookup yields CDR1 SQVTM and CDR2 ANQGSEA. The V segment lost 0 bases and the J segment 1 base; nucleotides outside the gene matches: 17. This CDR3 region has 19 residues. In nucleotides, the CDR3 is TGCAGCGTTGAAGATGGTCCGTCCCCGGGACAGAAGACCCAAGAGACCCAGTACTTC. It specifies CSVEDGPSPGQKTQETQYF.

The chain uses TRBV30 and TRBJ2-7; 8 bases match TRBD1. The germline gives CDR1 GTSNPN, CDR2 SVGIG (reference sequence). The CDR3 loop spans 15 amino acids. Trimming removed 5 bases from V and 5 bases from J; junction bases left unmatched: 14. The CDR3 DNA is TGTGCCTGGCTGGCGCCGGACAGGGCGGCCCACGAGCAGTACTTC. Protein: CAWLAPDRAAHEQYF.

This clone came up a few times. The chain is built from TRBV28 and TRBJ2-7, with D unclear. The germline CDR1 and CDR2 sequences are MDHEN and SYDVKM. The CDR3 sequence is 12 residues long. Trimming removed 0 bases at V and 4 bases at J, with 4 bases between. The CDR3 sequence is CASSLWTYEQYF. For the CDR3, the DNA is TGTGCCAGCAGTTTATGGACTTACGAGCAGTACTTC.

The chain employs TRBV28 and TRBJ2-7, with TRBD2 matching 8 bases. Germline V gene sequence: CDR1 MDHEN, CDR2 SYDVKM. CDR3 length: 15 amino acids. V lost 4 bases and J lost 3; bases outside the gene matches: 8. In DNA, the CDR3 is TGTGCCAGCAGTTCCTCCGGGACTAGTAACTACGAGCAGTACTTC. Translation: CASSSSGTSNYEQYF. The variable domain in full, with the rest retrieved from reference TRBV28 and TRBJ2-7, is DVKVTQSSRYLVKRTGEKVFLECVQDMDHENMFWYRQDPGLGLRLIYFSYDVKMKEKGDIPEGYSVSREKKERFSLILESASTNQTSMYLCASSSSGTSNYEQYFGPGTRLTVT.

This chain uses TRBV27 with TRBJ2-7, with 8 bases matching TRBD1. The V and J ends lost 5 bases and 6 bases, in that order; junction bases with no gene match: 12. Per the germline V gene, CDR1 is MNHEY and CDR2 is SMNVEV (reference sequence). This CDR3 is built from 15 residues. CDR3 amino acids: CASSPSRQGCREQYF. The DNA for the CDR3 is TGTGCCAGCAGTCCCTCTCGACAGGGGTGTCGCGAGCAGTACTTC.

The rearrangement links TRBV11-2 to TRBJ2-1; D unresolved. Between the trimmed V and J ends, which lost 1 base and 2 bases, there was a span of 15 bases. This CDR3 spans 17 amino acids. The germline V gene encodes CDR1 SGHAT and CDR2 FQNNGV. DNA for the CDR3: TGTGCCAGCAGCTTAGCTCCTGTGGCTAGAACCTACAATGAGCAGTTCTTC. Its translation is CASSLAPVARTYNEQFF.

The chain joins TRBV6-5 to TRBJ2-2; D remains unclear. Germline V gene lookup returns CDR1 MNHEY and CDR2 SVGAGI. Trimming cost V 0 bases and J 6 bases, with 5 bases left between them. The CDR3 runs 13 residues. The CDR3 nucleotides read TGTGCCAGCAGTTACTCAGCTGCCGGGGAGCTGTTTTTT. Amino acids: CASSYSAAGELFF.